Below, 4 T cell receptor beta chains from the same sample are listed, as sequenced in a study of prognosis after radiotherapy for stage I lung cancer. From genomic DNA, two-round multiplex PCR was used to amplify TCR beta CDR3. Primers specific to each TRBV and TRBJ gene were used in first-round PCR. Each CDR3 protein is one row after TCRdb ran MiXCR on the multiplex PCR reads. The repertoire holds about 23,000 distinct CDR3 sequences, with approximately 45% as singletons. The source was PBMCs, collected before or after stereotactic body radiation therapy (not recorded which). All receptors come from a donor of 50 years or more with non-small cell lung cancer.

The V gene is TRBV7-2, the J gene TRBJ2-1; 10 bases align to TRBD1. Trimming took 9 bases from V and 7 from J; bases not matched to a gene: 15. Germline V gene data show CDR1 as SGHTA and CDR2 as FQGNSA. The CDR3 is made up of 16 amino acids. DNA for the CDR3: TGTGCCAGTAGCGAGATGACAGGGGGCTCCGGTAATGAGCAGTTCTTC. Amino acid sequence: CASSEMTGGSGNEQFF.

This clonotype was recorded at least ten times. V usage is TRBV7-7 and J usage is TRBJ2-1; D is ambiguous. The V end was cut by 0 bases, the J end by 11 bases, with 11 bases between. The CDR3 spans 13 residues. Per germline, CDR1 SSHAT and CDR2 FNYEAQ (reference sequence). In nucleotides, the CDR3 is TGTGCCAGCAGCTTAGCGATGGGCGACCAGCAGTTCTTC. Translated: CASSLAMGDQQFF.

This clonotype has at least ten counts. V is TRBV7-2 and J is TRBJ2-7, with D unresolved. Trimming removed 3 bases at V and 6 bases at J, with 12 bases between. The CDR3 has 13 residues. Germline loops: CDR1 SGHTA, CDR2 FQGNSA. The CDR3 loop reads CASSLNFHGEQYF. The CDR3 coding sequence is TGTGCCAGCAGCTTGAATTTTCATGGCGAGCAGTACTTC.

This rearrangement joins TRBV11-2 to TRBJ1-2; D ambiguous. Germline-derived CDR1 and CDR2 are SGHAT and FQNNGV. The CDR3 totals 14 residues. V was trimmed by 6 bases and J by 5 bases, leaving 16 bases between them. This chain's CDR3 is CASSLPQAPYGYTF. The CDR3, as DNA: TGTGCCAGCAGTTTGCCCCAGGCGCCGTATGGCTACACCTTC.